This TCR beta chain is from a study of shared clonotypes between healthy human individuals (dated by TCRdb to 2018 to 2021). At the level of the whole study: A couple of women and three men aged 18 to 49 years were included in the cohort. To estimate repertoire size and how much clonotype sharing occurs between individuals, the study deeply sequenced the blood TCR repertoires of several healthy adults. Per donor, leukapheresis produced somewhere between about 0.85 and 8.9 billion PBMCs. Libraries were prepared and TCR repertoires were sequenced by different laboratories using diverse techniques, in order to increase sequencing depth and limit assay-specific biases. For each donor, CD4 naive and CD4 memory were each run on three plates, CD8 naive on two plates, and CD8 memory on one plate.

Using the deep immunoSEQ assay, TCR CDR3 regions were amplified from genomic DNA by multiplex PCR. For each cell subset, the extracted genomic DNA was distributed evenly across all wells of several immunoSEQ 96-well plates, and each plate served as one replicate. For sorted subsets, each replicate PCR was loaded with around 200 ng genomic DNA, equivalent to 32,000 or so T cell genomes. The purified libraries were quantified using a Qubit 3.0 fluorometer, sized with a Bioanalyzer 2100, and then quantified again using the KAPA Library Quantification kit. Each immunoSEQ 96-well plate was sequenced on its own single-read 150-cycle Illumina NextSeq 550 flow cell. On the study's bioinformatics: Because the immunoSEQ output held only junctional sequences and lacked quality scores, the filtering could not match the filtering applied to full-length reads. Sequences were annotated with PyIR, a Python wrapper for IgBLAST v1.9, and V/J genes and CDR3 were assigned using IMGT germline references. Any read was removed if the V/J assignment was weak (E-value above 1e-6), the CDR3 was missing, or the read contained stop codons, out-of-frame junctions, or ambiguous translated residues. V3J clonotypes were defined as sequences sharing the same inferred V gene, J gene, and CDR3 amino acid sequence. The percentage overlap between two repertoires was calculated by dividing the number of shared unique clonotypes by the size of the smaller repertoire. Three approaches were used to assess repertoire richness: RTK rarefaction, the Chao1 estimator, and Recon v2.1 estimates of unobserved clonotypes. Generation probabilities for all TCRbeta clonotypes obtained by the gDNA method from a handful of donors were computed using OLGA. TCRdb provides this immuneACCESS table in a form limited to in-frame rearrangements. Some clones are lacking; in checked studies, under half of them reflect an unresolved V gene, and why the rest are absent is not known. Clonal size and the V and J genes are those of that table, whereas D and trimming came from the DNA. This sample has roughly 1 million clones in its table, and 65% to 75% of those were observed once. Approximately 1.5% of the sample is in the top ten clones.

The research as a whole found: Sharing across several donors was observed for approximately 4.6% of naive CD4, less than 4% of naive CD8, 2% to 2.5% of memory CD4, and roughly 0.4% of memory CD8 clonotypes. Compared with non-shared clonotypes, the clonotypes found in all four sorted-subset donors had higher generation probabilities. Pairwise subsampling led to the expectation that sequencing depth would affect the degree of clonotype sharing among donors. The small number of donors limited the genetic and exposure-history diversity represented. Sampling was limited to blood, and TCR repertoires in tissue likely differ from TCR repertoires in blood. Even with the large sequencing depth, rarefaction of the sorted-subset datasets indicated that sequencing was incomplete. Larger estimated clonotype richness was generally found for naive subsets than for memory subsets.

V is shortened by 1 base, J by 5 bases, and the region joining them spans 12 bases. From the cysteine through the phenylalanine, the CDR3 covers 15 amino acids. Only CDR3 DNA is held: 45 bases, read in frame from base 1. CDR1 is given as SGHTA and CDR2 as FQGNSA, both from the germline V gene. This clone occurred a few times. Its target antigen remains unknown. It has no much larger one-base neighbor in the sample; base qualities were not kept. Healthy HIV-negative adults with no recently reported acute infections or vaccinations were included as donors. All donors were Caucasian adults living in Nashville, Tennessee, USA. CD4+ T cells were enriched by magnetic negative selection; naive cells were then positively selected on CD45RA, and the negative fraction formed the memory subset. Blood was collected by leukapheresis, and PBMCs were isolated by Ficoll-Histopaque density gradient centrifugation and then cryopreserved in liquid nitrogen vapor phase. Analytical flow cytometry was used to check the purity and quantity of every magnetically sorted T cell population. Each sorted fraction had its genomic DNA isolated and then quantified by UV absorbance on a Nanodrop 2000c.

This sequence originates from a man aged 18 to 29 in good health. Sequencing was carried out using memory CD4+ T cells sorted from blood. Reading the label with the study, this specimen's cell subset or site is: CD45RA-negative fraction. This receptor chain uses TRBV7-2 and TRBJ2-1; the D gene is possibly TRBD2, with 6 bases matching. The DNA sequence is given as TGTGCCAGCAGCTTAGGTCTAGCGCTCAACAATGAGCAGTTCTTC. It is translated as CASSLGLALNNEQFF.